The 22 T cell receptor beta chains below all came from one sample that was sequenced in a study of cytomegalovirus exposure and HLA in healthy donors. Data came from immunoSEQ multiplex PCR; TCRdb stores just in-frame clones and leaves some out. The table shows about 82,000 clones, with roughly 94% occurring only once. The sequencing sample was made of PBMCs. The receptors here all came from a woman in her late teens or twenties in good health and CMV-seronegative.

This clone appeared once. This chain links TRBV6-5 with TRBJ1-2, with 11 bases matching TRBD1. The germline V gene encodes CDR1 MNHEY and CDR2 SVGAGI. After removal of 6 bases from V and 5 bases from J, the junction contained 5 bases not matched to a gene. The CDR3 sequence is 14 residues long. The CDR3 DNA is TGTGCCAGCAGCATCCGGGACAGGGGGTATGGCTACACCTTC. Amino acids: CASSIRDRGYGYTF.

The chain combines TRBV20-1 with TRBJ2-1; D is unclear. CDR3 size: 11 residues. The germline CDR1 and CDR2 sequences are DFQATT and SNEGSKA (reference sequence). CDR3 residues: CSPSQANEQFF. The CDR3 DNA follows: TGCAGCCCCTCTCAAGCTAATGAGCAGTTCTTC.

The chain is built from TRBV7-2 and TRBJ1-1; D is possibly TRBD1 (6 bases). The CDR3 runs 12 residues. The germline V and J ends were trimmed by 3 bases and 7 bases, with 9 bases remaining between them. In germline, CDR1 is SGHTA, CDR2 FQGNSA. The CDR3: CASSLRGGEAFF. The CDR3 DNA reads as TGTGCCAGCAGCTTGAGGGGGGGTGAAGCTTTCTTT. The full variable domain, with the rest looked up from reference TRBV7-2 and TRBJ1-1, is GAGVSQSPSNKVTEKGKDVELRCDPISGHTALYWYRQSLGQGLEFLIYFQGNSAPDKSGLPSDRFSAERTGGSVSTLTIQRTQQEDSAVYLCASSLRGGEAFFGQGTRLTVV.

This clone showed up just once. This rearrangement joins TRBV5-4 to TRBJ1-2; 9 bases match TRBD1. Per the germline V gene, CDR1 is SGHNT and CDR2 is YYREEE (reference sequence). The J segment lost 5 bases and the V segment lost 4 bases, leaving 3 bases of the junction unmatched. The CDR3 consists of 13 residues. For the CDR3, the DNA is TGTGCCAGCAGCAAAGGACAGGGGTATGGCTACACCTTC. As protein: CASSKGQGYGYTF.

Written as DNA, the CDR3 is TGCGCCAGCAGCACGGACAGGGCGAATGGCTACAATGAGCAGTTCTTC. It translates to CASSTDRANGYNEQFF. The chain has TRBV5-1 and TRBJ2-1; 8 positions agree with TRBD1. The CDR3 runs 16 residues. Losses at the gene ends were 4 bases for V and 3 bases for J; bases not matched to a gene: 9. Germline CDR1 reads SGHRS; CDR2 reads YFSETQ.

This clone appeared a single time. CDR3 in amino acids: CASSMNSGLFTGELFF. The CDR3 DNA sequence: TGTGCCAGCAGCATGAACTCGGGACTGTTCACCGGGGAGCTGTTTTTT. The chain joins TRBV9 to TRBJ2-2; D might be TRBD2 (6 bases). From germline, CDR1 is SGDLS and CDR2 YYNGEE. V was trimmed by 4 bases and J by 4 bases, leaving 17 bases between them. The CDR3 totals 16 residues.

The V call is TRBV30, the J call TRBJ1-5, with D perhaps matching TRBD1 (6 bases). With 3 bases removed from V and 4 bases from J, the gap between germline ends came to 10 bases. This CDR3 is 13 amino acids long. Germline CDR1 is GTSNPN and CDR2 is SVGIG (reference sequence). As DNA, the CDR3 is TGTGCCTGGAGCCGGGGGGCGAATCAGCCCCAGCATTTT. Protein sequence: CAWSRGANQPQHF. The whole variable domain, filled in from reference TRBV30 and TRBJ1-5, reads SQTIHQWPATLVQPVGSPLSLECTVEGTSNPNLYWYRQAAGRGLQLLFYSVGIGQISSEVPQNLSASRPQDRQFILSSKKLLLSDSGFYLCAWSRGANQPQHFGDGTRLSIL.

The V and J genes are TRBV7-8 and TRBJ1-2; the D gene is possibly TRBD1 (6 bases). Trimming shortened V by 1 base and J by 2 bases, and 17 bases separated the two germline ends. The CDR3 runs 17 residues. Germline V gene data show CDR1 as SGHVS and CDR2 as FQNEAQ. CDR3 in amino acids: CASSLVLKLGQNYGYTF. The DNA for the CDR3 is TGTGCCAGCAGCTTAGTACTAAAATTAGGACAGAACTATGGCTACACCTTC.

The chain employs TRBV4-3 and TRBJ2-1, with 8 bases that match TRBD2. Germline CDR1 and CDR2: LGHNA and YSLEER. The V gene end was trimmed by 10 bases and the J gene end by 9 bases; junction bases not matched to a gene: 11. The CDR3 is made up of 13 amino acids. The CDR3 nucleotides read TGCGCCACCCGGGAAAGGGCGGGAGGTGAGCAGTTCTTC. It specifies CATRERAGGEQFF.

The chain combines TRBV27 with TRBJ2-1; 8 bases agree with TRBD2. The CDR3 contains 16 residues. V lost 3 bases and J lost 8; bases outside the gene matches: 12. Germline V CDR1 and CDR2: MNHEY, SMNVEV (reference sequence). The chain's CDR3 is CASSLGGSGDPHEQFF. The DNA of the CDR3 is TGTGCCAGCAGTTTGGGGGGTAGCGGGGACCCCCATGAGCAGTTCTTC.

The chain combines TRBV5-1 with TRBJ2-4; D gene unclear. Germline values: CDR1 SGHRS, CDR2 YFSETQ. V was trimmed by 4 bases and J by 3 bases, leaving 14 bases between them. The CDR3 covers 15 residues. For the CDR3, the DNA is TGCGCCAGCAGCGACCGTACGGGTTACAAAAACATTCAGTACTTC. It encodes CASSDRTGYKNIQYF. The variable domain in full, with the rest retrieved from reference TRBV5-1 and TRBJ2-4, is KAGVTQTPRYLIKTRGQQVTLSCSPISGHRSVSWYQQTPGQGLQFLFEYFSETQRNKGNFPGRFSGRQFSNSRSEMNVSTLELGDSALYLCASSDRTGYKNIQYFGAGTRLSVL.

This rearrangement joins TRBV5-1 to TRBJ2-7; 7 positions match TRBD1. Germline V gives CDR1 SGHRS, CDR2 YFSETQ. The CDR3 has 14 amino acids. The V gene end was trimmed by 1 base and the J gene end by 1 base; junction bases not matched to a gene: 2. CDR3 in DNA: TGCGCCAGCAGCTTGCCGGGACAGTCCTACGAGCAGTACTTC. Amino acids: CASSLPGQSYEQYF.

V gene TRBV7-4 combines with J gene TRBJ2-7, with D hard to call. CDR3 length: 16 amino acids. Deletions cut 7 bases from V and 3 bases from J, with 22 bases between. The germline V gene encodes CDR1 SGHVT and CDR2 SQSDAQ. The CDR3 is CASTPRDSHPLYEQYF. The CDR3 coding sequence is TGTGCCAGCACCCCTCGCGACTCTCACCCCCTCTACGAGCAGTACTTC.

The V call is TRBV30, the J call TRBJ1-5; 9 positions agree with TRBD1. The CDR3 has 14 residues. In germline, CDR1 is GTSNPN, CDR2 SVGIG (reference sequence). The J segment lost 9 bases and the V segment lost 0 bases, leaving 6 bases of the junction unmatched. In DNA, the CDR3 is TGTGCCTGGAGTGTAACCGGACAGGGGAGGCCCCAGCATTTT. Its protein product is CAWSVTGQGRPQHF.

The gene calls are TRBV4-1 and TRBJ1-1, with D perhaps TRBD1 (5 bases). V was clipped by 5 bases and J by 3 bases, with 19 bases between them. This CDR3 spans 16 amino acids. CDR1 and CDR2 (germline): MGHRA, YSYEKL. The CDR3 nucleotides are TGCGCCAGCAGCGTCCTCTCCGGGGGGTACGACACTGAAGCTTTCTTT. It encodes CASSVLSGGYDTEAFF.

Only one count was recorded for this clone. The J gene is TRBJ2-2, the V gene TRBV5-1; 12 bases fit TRBD2. The J segment lost 7 bases and the V segment lost 3 bases, leaving 7 bases of the junction unmatched. The CDR3 extends over 16 amino acids. From germline, CDR1 is SGHRS and CDR2 YFSETQ. This chain's CDR3 is CASSWTSGVPGGELFF. DNA of the CDR3: TGCGCCAGCAGCTGGACTAGCGGGGTCCCCGGCGGGGAGCTGTTTTTT.

The chain carries TRBV9 and TRBJ2-3; 7 bases agree with TRBD2. V shed 3 bases, J shed 0 bases, and the junction held 1 base outside the gene matches. This CDR3 has 14 amino acids. Germline CDR1 SGDLS, CDR2 YYNGEE. As DNA, the CDR3 is TGTGCCAGCAGCGAGGGACTAAGCACAGATACGCAGTATTTT. Protein: CASSEGLSTDTQYF.

The chain's CDR3 is CASSESGGGDGYTF. For the CDR3, the DNA is TGCGCCAGCAGTGAGTCGGGGGGAGGGGATGGCTACACCTTC. The chain has TRBV10-2 and TRBJ1-2; possible D gene TRBD1, 5 bases. Germline CDR1 WSHSY, CDR2 SAAADI. The CDR3 runs 14 residues. Trimming stripped 0 bases from V and 6 bases from J, with 11 bases between.

V is TRBV4-1 and J is TRBJ2-7; 10 nucleotides align to TRBD2. Germline lookup yields CDR1 MGHRA and CDR2 YSYEKL. Trimming took 1 base from V and 10 from J; bases not matched to a gene: 7. The CDR3 totals 14 residues. CDR3 nucleotide sequence: TGCGCCAGCAGCCAAGTGCGGTCTAGCGGGGGCCAGTACTTC. It codes for CASSQVRSSGGQYF.

This sequence joins TRBV7-9 and TRBJ2-1; TRBD2 aligns across 14 bases. The germline gives CDR1 SEHNR, CDR2 FQNEAQ (reference sequence). This CDR3 is 16 amino acids long. Losses at the gene ends were 2 bases for V and 8 bases for J; bases not matched to a gene: 5. CDR3 DNA sequence: TGTGCCAGCAGCTTAATGGGACTAGCGGGAGCTGATGAGCAGTTCTTC. Translating gives CASSLMGLAGADEQFF.

The chain recombines TRBV30 with TRBJ1-1; TRBD1 aligns across 12 bases. The CDR3 runs 16 residues. J lost 4 bases, V lost 4 bases, and 10 bases had no gene match. Germline loops: CDR1 GTSNPN, CDR2 SVGIG (reference sequence). The CDR3 sequence is CAWKGLGGQGATEAFF. The DNA for the CDR3 is TGTGCCTGGAAAGGCCTTGGGGGACAGGGGGCCACTGAAGCTTTCTTT.

The J gene is TRBJ2-1, the V gene TRBV29-1; 10 bases align to TRBD2. CDR1 and CDR2 (germline): SQVTM, ANQGSEA. After removal of 4 bases from V and 0 bases from J, the junction contained 3 bases not matched to a gene. The CDR3 sequence is 15 residues long. The chain's CDR3 is CSVGGLAFSYNEQFF. The CDR3 DNA sequence: TGCAGCGTTGGGGGACTAGCGTTCTCCTACAATGAGCAGTTCTTC.